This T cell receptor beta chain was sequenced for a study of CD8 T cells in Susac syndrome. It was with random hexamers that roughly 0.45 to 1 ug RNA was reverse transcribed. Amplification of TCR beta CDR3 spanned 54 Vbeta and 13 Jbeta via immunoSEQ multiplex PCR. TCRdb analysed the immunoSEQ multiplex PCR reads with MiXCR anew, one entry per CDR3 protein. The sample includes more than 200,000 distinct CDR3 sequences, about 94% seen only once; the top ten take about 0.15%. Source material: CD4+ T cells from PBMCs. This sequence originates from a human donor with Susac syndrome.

CDR3 region: CAISEKSSVPWDEQFF. CDR3 coding DNA: TGTGCCATCAGTGAGAAATCTAGCGTACCTTGGGATGAGCAGTTCTTC. The chain links TRBV10-3 to TRBJ2-1; possibly TRBD2 for D (6 bases). V lost 2 bases and J lost 8, with 19 bases in between. In germline, CDR1 is ENHRY, CDR2 SYGVKD. There are 16 residues in the CDR3.